Presented here are 32 T cell receptor beta chains from one specimen sequenced in a study of beta chain features in type 1 diabetes. Reverse transcribing all isolated RNA meant expressed TCRB transcripts were sequenced. Assay used: immunoSEQ multiplex PCR; TCRdb lists only in-frame clones, some missing. The sample carries 900,000 or so clones, roughly 15% recorded once. Material for sequencing was naive CD4+ T cells from blood. The receptors stem from a woman under 30 in good health.

A word on this clone: Other DNA sequences in this specimen translate into the identical CDR3. The J gene is TRBJ2-1, the V gene TRBV10-3; D call uncertain. The CDR3 runs 11 residues. Germline-derived CDR1 and CDR2 are ENHRY and SYGVKD. V lost 9 bases and J 4 bases, leaving 7 bases between the germline ends. In DNA, the CDR3 is TGTGCCATTGGCGGTTACAATGAGCAGTTCTTC. Protein: CAIGGYNEQFF.

The chain employs TRBV29-1 and TRBJ2-2, with TRBD2 matching 8 bases. With 7 bases clipped from V and 3 bases from J, the junction kept 22 bases outside the gene matches. CDR3 length equals 19 residues. Germline V CDR1 and CDR2: SQVTM, ANQGSEA. The CDR3 protein is CSARREIGSGSTDTGELFF. The CDR3 region has the DNA TGCAGCGCCCGACGAGAAATCGGAAGCGGGAGTACGGACACCGGGGAGCTGTTTTTT.

This clone showed up just a few times. Here the CDR3 reads CASSLGEYQETQYF. In DNA form, the CDR3 reads TGTGCCAGCAGCTTAGGGGAGTACCAAGAGACCCAGTACTTC. This sequence joins TRBV7-2 and TRBJ2-5; perhaps TRBD2 as D (5 bases). From germline, CDR1 is SGHTA and CDR2 FQGNSA. CDR3 length equals 14 residues. Trimming pared 1 base from V and 0 bases from J, leaving 6 bases between.

This clone occurred a few times. The gene calls are TRBV9 and TRBJ2-1; 7 bases are a match to TRBD2. The CDR3 is 14 residues long. Germline assignment: CDR1 SGDLS and CDR2 YYNGEE. Unmatched junction bases numbered 4, after V lost 2 bases and J lost 5 bases. CDR3: CASSVTSANNEQFF. CDR3 DNA: TGTGCCAGCAGCGTCACTAGCGCCAACAATGAGCAGTTCTTC.

This clone came up a few times. V and J are TRBV7-8 and TRBJ2-1; D remains unclear. This CDR3 spans 16 amino acids. Germline CDR1 SGHVS, CDR2 FQNEAQ. V dropped 5 bases and J dropped 5 bases, with 19 bases sitting between them. This CDR3 reads CASSPRLVAENNEQFF. Here the CDR3 DNA reads TGTGCCAGCAGCCCCAGGTTAGTAGCAGAAAACAATGAGCAGTTCTTC. Together with reference TRBV7-8 and TRBJ2-1, the CDR3 gives the full variable domain: GAGVSQSPRYKVAKRGQDVALRCDPISGHVSLFWYQQALGQGPEFLTYFQNEAQLDKSGLPSDRFFAERPEGSVSTLKIQRTQQEDSAVYLCASSPRLVAENNEQFFGPGTRLTVL.

The chain employs TRBV29-1 and TRBJ1-2; D is uncertain. The CDR3 has 16 amino acids. CDR1 SQVTM and CDR2 ANQGSEA come from the germline V gene. Trimming removed 4 bases from V and 7 bases from J, with 25 bases in between. CDR3 sequence (DNA): TGCAGCGTTGCCCTCGACGTATGGACGGGCTTTGCTGGCTACACCTTC. Protein sequence: CSVALDVWTGFAGYTF.

V usage is TRBV4-2 and J usage is TRBJ2-3; no firm D call. Germline V gene sequence: CDR1 LGHNA, CDR2 YNFKEQ. The CDR3 runs 17 residues. Trimming removed 1 base at V and 0 bases at J, with 14 bases between. The CDR3 reads CASSQGARWASTDTQYF. For the CDR3, the DNA is TGTGCCAGCAGCCAAGGGGCCAGATGGGCTAGCACAGATACGCAGTATTTT.

The chain carries TRBV6-6 and TRBJ2-1, with D possibly matching TRBD1 (6 bases). This CDR3 has 15 amino acids. The germline CDR1 and CDR2 sequences are MNHNY and SVGAGI (reference sequence). V was clipped by 0 bases and J by 8 bases, with 14 bases between them. The CDR3 region has the DNA TGTGCCAGCAGTTACTCCGGGACATGGGGAGATGAGCAGTTCTTC. Translated: CASSYSGTWGDEQFF.

This clone was counted only a few times. The rearrangement joins TRBV6-5 to TRBJ1-2, with D possibly matching TRBD1 (6 bases). The CDR3 contains 14 residues. The V gene lost 6 bases and the J gene lost 5 bases, with 16 bases spanning the gap. The V gene's germline CDR1 is MNHEY and CDR2 SVGAGI. The CDR3 DNA reads as TGTGCCAGCAGGTCCGGACAGCTCCTATATGGCTACACCTTC. It codes for CASRSGQLLYGYTF.

A remark on this clone: The sample carries other DNA sequences with the same CDR3. The gene calls are TRBV6-5 and TRBJ1-5, with 7 bases aligning to TRBD1. CDR1 and CDR2 from the germline V gene are MNHEY and SVGAGI. The ends lost 4 bases at V and 4 bases at J; junction bases unmatched: 1. This CDR3 has 13 amino acids. The CDR3 sequence is CASSSTGNQPQHF. As DNA, the CDR3 is TGTGCCAGCAGTTCGACAGGGAATCAGCCCCAGCATTTT.

The chain's CDR3 is CASRILQGYEQYF. The CDR3 bases are TGTGCCAGCAGAATCCTACAGGGGTACGAGCAGTACTTC. This chain links TRBV28 with TRBJ2-7; 7 nucleotides align to TRBD1. V shed 6 bases and J 4 bases; nucleotides not matched to a gene: 6. The CDR3 contains 13 residues. The germline V gene encodes CDR1 MDHEN and CDR2 SYDVKM.

With respect to this clone: Compared with germline, one end of the junction differs, possibly owing to a read error. The chain links TRBV28 to TRBJ2-7; D is possibly TRBD2 (6 bases). The CDR3 contains 11 residues. Looked up from germline, CDR1 is MDHEN and CDR2 is SYDVKM. CDR3: CATSRGNEQYF. As DNA, the CDR3 is TGTGCCACCAGTCGGGGGAACGAGCAGTACTTC.

V usage is TRBV29-1 and J usage is TRBJ2-1; D uncertain. CDR3 size: 11 residues. V gave up 3 bases and J gave up 4 bases, with 4 bases separating them. Germline lookup yields CDR1 SQVTM and CDR2 ANQGSEA. This CDR3 reads CSVDVYNEQFF. The CDR3 DNA follows: TGCAGCGTTGATGTGTACAATGAGCAGTTCTTC.

Only a few counts were recorded for this clone. The chain uses TRBV7-2 and TRBJ2-1; no clear D gene. The CDR3 has 14 amino acids. CDR1 SGHTA and CDR2 FQGNSA come from the germline V gene. Deletions cut 1 base from V and 6 bases from J, with 10 bases between. The CDR3 DNA is TGTGCCAGCAGCTTAGGTGGAAGTCCCAATGAGCAGTTCTTC. It is translated as CASSLGGSPNEQFF.

This rearrangement joins TRBV7-6 to TRBJ1-4; D gene unclear. Trimming removed 7 bases from V and 0 bases from J, with 9 bases in between. This CDR3 spans 14 amino acids. The germline V gene encodes CDR1 SGHVS and CDR2 FNYEAQ. The CDR3 DNA follows: TGTGCCAGCACCCTCACCACAACTAATGAAAAACTGTTTTTT. This codes for CASTLTTTNEKLFF.

This clone has just a few counts. The CDR3 DNA is TGTGCCAGCAGTGAATATGGGACTAGGTTGAACGAGCAGTACTTC. Amino acid sequence: CASSEYGTRLNEQYF. This rearrangement joins TRBV6-1 to TRBJ2-7, with TRBD2 matching over 8 bases. There are 15 residues in the CDR3. CDR1 is MNHNS, CDR2 SASEGT, per germline. Trimming took 2 bases from V and 5 from J; bases not matched to a gene: 8.

This clone was observed a few times. J is TRBJ1-1 and V is TRBV28, with TRBD1 matching 7 bases. Germline V gene data show CDR1 as MDHEN and CDR2 as SYDVKM. V lost 5 bases to trimming and J lost 5 bases; unmatched junction nucleotides: 5. This CDR3 has 13 residues. CDR3 sequence reads: CASSPGGKTEAFF. DNA of the CDR3: TGTGCCAGCAGTCCAGGGGGTAAGACTGAAGCTTTCTTT.

The V call is TRBV7-3, the J call TRBJ2-3; tentative D call: TRBD1 (5 bases). The germline CDR1 and CDR2 sequences are SGHTA and FQGTGA. Between the trimmed V and J ends, which lost 8 bases and 0 bases, there was a span of 15 bases. This CDR3 is 15 amino acids long. The chain's CDR3 is CASGWGPTSTDTQYF. The CDR3 nucleotides read TGTGCCAGCGGCTGGGGCCCAACTAGCACAGATACGCAGTATTTT.

This sequence joins TRBV6-6 and TRBJ1-2; D not resolved. The CDR3 loop spans 15 amino acids. From germline, CDR1 is MNHNY and CDR2 SVGAGI (reference sequence). Trimming removed 4 bases at V and 5 bases at J, with 17 bases between. CDR3 nucleotide sequence: TGTGCCAGCAGTTCCCCGTTTGTACGGGGTTATGGCTACACCTTC. Residues: CASSSPFVRGYGYTF.

The chain recombines TRBV28 with TRBJ2-7; 10 nucleotides match TRBD1. Germline V gene data show CDR1 as MDHEN and CDR2 as SYDVKM. The trim removed 6 bases at V and 6 bases at J, leaving 17 bases unmatched. The CDR3 extends over 17 amino acids. CDR3 in DNA: TGTGCCAGCAGCCCCCCTTACCGGGACAGGGGCCGCGCCGAGCAGTACTTC. Protein product: CASSPPYRDRGRAEQYF.

This chain links TRBV2 with TRBJ1-5; D remains unclear. This CDR3 has 13 amino acids. The V end was cut by 4 bases, the J end by 8 bases, with 12 bases between. The germline V gene encodes CDR1 SNHLY and CDR2 FYNNEI. CDR3 sequence: CASSARVIKPQHF. In nucleotides, the CDR3 is TGTGCCAGCAGTGCCCGCGTTATAAAGCCCCAGCATTTT.

This clone was observed a handful of times. V gene TRBV7-2 combines with J gene TRBJ1-1; no clear D gene. Germline CDR1 is SGHTA and CDR2 is FQGNSA. V was pared by 0 bases and J by 8 bases, with 16 bases between. This CDR3 has 15 residues. In DNA, the CDR3 is TGTGCCAGCAGCTTAGCGTCATTATCGTCCCTAGAAGCTTTCTTT. Translated: CASSLASLSSLEAFF.

The V and J genes are TRBV5-6 and TRBJ2-7; the match to TRBD1 covers 9 bases. CDR1 SGHDT and CDR2 YYEEEE come from the germline V gene. The length of the CDR3 is 19 residues. V was clipped by 2 bases and J by 2 bases; unmatched bases: 17. CDR3 bases: TGTGCCAGCAGCTTAGTGAACCGCCGTCGGGGGGACAGGGCCTACGAGCAGTACTTC. Translated, it gives CASSLVNRRRGDRAYEQYF.

Turning to this clone: Other nucleotide sequences in the sample specify the same CDR3. V gene TRBV7-3 combines with J gene TRBJ2-7, with 8 bases aligning to TRBD1. The CDR3 extends over 13 amino acids. CDR1 and CDR2 (germline): SGHTA, FQGTGA. V shed 3 bases, J shed 6 bases, and the junction held 4 bases outside the gene matches. The CDR3 nucleotides are TGTGCCAGCAGCTTGGACAGGGAAGGCGAGCAGTACTTC. Protein sequence: CASSLDREGEQYF. Looking up the rest from reference TRBV7-3 and TRBJ2-7 gives the full variable domain: GAGVSQTPSNKVTEKGKYVELRCDPISGHTALYWYRQSLGQGPEFLIYFQGTGAADDSGLPNDRFFAVRPEGSVSTLKIQRTERGDSAVYLCASSLDREGEQYFGPGTRLTVT.

This clone turned up a few times. The chain is built from TRBV4-1 and TRBJ2-5, with TRBD2 matching 8 bases. V gave up 1 base and J gave up 5 bases; unmatched junction bases: 6. Per germline, CDR1 MGHRA and CDR2 YSYEKL. This CDR3 spans 15 amino acids. The CDR3 DNA reads as TGCGCCAGCAGCCAAGGAACTAGCGGTCGGGAGACCCAGTACTTC. Encoded protein: CASSQGTSGRETQYF.

This clone was observed a handful of times. CDR3 loop: CASSLMGLGYNEQFF. The CDR3 coding sequence is TGTGCCAGCAGCTTAATGGGGCTAGGTTACAATGAGCAGTTCTTC. V gene TRBV7-2 combines with J gene TRBJ2-1; D may be TRBD1 (5 bases). CDR1 and CDR2 (germline): SGHTA, FQGNSA. V lost 2 bases and J 4 bases, leaving 12 bases between the germline ends. This CDR3 spans 15 amino acids.

This clone was detected only a few times. V gene TRBV5-8 combines with J gene TRBJ2-2, with 11 bases aligning to TRBD2. With 2 bases clipped from V and 4 bases from J, the junction kept 10 bases outside the gene matches. The V gene's germline CDR1 is SGHTS and CDR2 YDEGEE. The CDR3 contains 18 residues. The DNA of the CDR3 is TGTGCCAGCAGCTTACCCCCGGGACTAGCGGCGGGCACCGGGGAGCTGTTTTTT. This gives the protein CASSLPPGLAAGTGELFF.

The CDR3 loop reads CASSQGQGRLYEQYF. The CDR3 bases are TGTGCCAGCTCCCAAGGACAGGGACGTCTCTACGAGCAGTACTTC. This chain joins TRBV18 and TRBJ2-7, with 8 bases lining up with TRBD1. J lost 3 bases, V lost 6 bases, and 10 bases had no gene match. Germline-derived CDR1 and CDR2 are KGHSH and LQKENI. CDR3 length: 15 amino acids.

V is TRBV4-2 and J is TRBJ1-1, with TRBD1 as a possible D gene (5 bases). The CDR3 is 14 residues long. Deletions cut 0 bases from V and 3 bases from J, with 8 bases between. The germline CDR1 and CDR2 sequences are LGHNA and YNFKEQ. In DNA form, the CDR3 reads TGTGCCAGCAGCCAAGATTGGGGGGACACTGAAGCTTTCTTT. Translating gives CASSQDWGDTEAFF.

This clone showed up just a few times. The rearrangement joins TRBV6-1 to TRBJ2-2; no clear D. V lost 5 bases and J lost 0, with 7 bases in between. This CDR3 has 14 residues. Looked up from germline, CDR1 is MNHNS and CDR2 is SASEGT. The CDR3 coding sequence is TGTGCCAGCAGTCGGGCAACGAACACCGGGGAGCTGTTTTTT. This codes for CASSRATNTGELFF.

V and J are TRBV7-3 and TRBJ1-2; D might be TRBD1 (6 bases). The length of the CDR3 is 13 residues. Trimming took off 0 bases at V and 7 bases at J, with 9 bases between the two ends. The germline V gene has CDR1 SGHTA and CDR2 FQGTGA. In DNA, the CDR3 is TGTGCCAGCAGCTTAACGGGGGGCTCTGGCTACACCTTC. It is translated as CASSLTGGSGYTF.

The chain links TRBV29-1 to TRBJ2-3, with D uncertain. The CDR3 runs to 11 residues. V gave up 5 bases and J gave up 2 bases, with 5 bases separating them. Germline values: CDR1 SQVTM, CDR2 ANQGSEA. CDR3 DNA sequence: TGCAGCGTTCATATCACAGATACGCAGTATTTT. This sequence encodes CSVHITDTQYF.